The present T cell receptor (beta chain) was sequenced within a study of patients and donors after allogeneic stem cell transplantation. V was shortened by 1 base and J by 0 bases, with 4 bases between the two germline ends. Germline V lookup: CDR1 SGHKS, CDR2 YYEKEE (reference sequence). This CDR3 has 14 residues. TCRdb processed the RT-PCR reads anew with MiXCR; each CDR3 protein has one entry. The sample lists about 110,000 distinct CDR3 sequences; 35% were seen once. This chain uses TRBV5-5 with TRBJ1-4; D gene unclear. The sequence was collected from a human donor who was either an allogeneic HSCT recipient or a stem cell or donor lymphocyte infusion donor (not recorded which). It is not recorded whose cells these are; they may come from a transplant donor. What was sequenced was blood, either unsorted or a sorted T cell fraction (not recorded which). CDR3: CASSLKATNEKLFF. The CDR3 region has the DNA TGTGCCAGCAGCTTGAAAGCAACTAATGAAAAACTGTTTTTT.